The clone carrying this TCR beta chain appeared a single time. Its cognate antigen is unknown. These data are taken from a study of cytomegalovirus exposure and HLA in healthy donors. General observations from the study: Presence/absence analyses supposed approximately even sequencing depth among donors. Productive rates of about 87% or about 30% were seen for most TCR beta V segments in an earlier analysis.

V was clipped by 6 bases and J by 2 bases; unmatched bases: 8. The CDR3 covers 15 residues. Germline CDR1 and CDR2: MNHEY and SVGAGI. PCR was performed using 60 Vbeta and 13 Jbeta primers. Only in-frame clones appear in the TCRdb table, and some are missing; sequencing was by immunoSEQ multiplex PCR. The data hold 150,000 to 190,000 clones, with approximately 77% observed a single time. The receptor's source is a man aged 18 to 30 in good health and CMV-seronegative. Sequencing was performed on PBMCs. This chain uses TRBV6-5 with TRBJ2-3, with TRBD1 matching 7 bases. CDR3 DNA sequence: TGTGCCAGCAGGAACCGGGACAGTCACACAGATACGCAGTATTTT. Protein product: CASRNRDSHTDTQYF.